The next 8 T cell receptor beta chains were all read from a single sample in a study of CD8 T cells in ankylosing spondylitis. General study points: Characteristic, it appeared, of ankylosing spondylitis blood was a TCR beta motif of eight or nine highly homologous variants.

TCRdb reprocessed the 5' RACE reads with MiXCR, giving one entry per CDR3 protein. The repertoire holds under 450,000 distinct CDR3 sequences, with roughly a sixth as singletons. Their antigens are not known. Sequenced sample: blood, either unsorted or a sorted T cell fraction (not recorded which). These TCRs come from a male donor with ankylosing spondylitis.

The CDR3 is CASSLGRAIEAFF. The DNA for the CDR3 is TGTGCCAGCAGTTTAGGCAGGGCTATTGAAGCTTTCTTT. The chain carries TRBV12-3 or TRBV12-4 and TRBJ1-1; tentatively, D is TRBD1 (5 bases). The CDR3 is made up of 13 amino acids. The ends were cut back, 1 base at V and 7 bases at J, with 10 bases in the middle.

The J gene is TRBJ2-2, the V gene TRBV7-2; D is unresolved. Germline CDR1 and CDR2: SGHTA and FQGNSA. Trimming left V 5 bases short and J 6 bases short, with 13 bases between. The CDR3 consists of 14 residues. Written as DNA, the CDR3 is TGTGCCAGCAGCCTAAGATGGGGTGCCGGGGAGCTGTTTTTT. This sequence encodes CASSLRWGAGELFF.

The chain is built from TRBV12-3 or TRBV12-4 and TRBJ2-7; 7 bases are shared with TRBD2. This CDR3 is built from 18 residues. The ends lost 3 bases at V and 0 bases at J; junction bases unmatched: 14. The CDR3 nucleotides read TGTGCCAGCAGTTTGAGGCTCCAAGGTGCGGGAGTCTCCTACGAGCAGTACTTC. Translating gives CASSLRLQGAGVSYEQYF.

This clonotype occurred a few times. The chain combines TRBV7-9 with TRBJ1-1, with a weak D call TRBD1 (5 bases). The CDR3 is 15 amino acids. Trimming removed 1 base at V and 1 base at J, with 10 bases between. The germline V gene has CDR1 SEHNR and CDR2 FQNEAQ (reference sequence). CDR3 loop: CASSLGDSANTEAFF. The CDR3 DNA sequence: TGTGCCAGCAGCTTAGGGGACTCGGCGAACACTGAAGCTTTCTTT.

This clonotype showed up many times. The V and J genes are TRBV12-3 or TRBV12-4 and TRBJ2-1; D perhaps matches TRBD2 (6 bases). The CDR3 is 13 residues long. Trimming took off 6 bases at V and 3 bases at J, with 9 bases between the two ends. Here the CDR3 DNA reads TGTGCCAGCAGAACCGGGAGCTACAATGAGCAGTTCTTC. It codes for CASRTGSYNEQFF.

This clonotype was picked up many times. The gene calls are TRBV15 and TRBJ2-1; no clear D gene. V was shortened by 5 bases and J by 5 bases, with 10 bases between the two germline ends. The CDR3 totals 13 residues. Per germline, CDR1 LNHNV and CDR2 YYDKDF (reference sequence). CDR3 DNA: TGTGCCACCAGCTTTAGCCATAACAATGAGCAGTTCTTC. Amino acids: CATSFSHNNEQFF.

V usage is TRBV20-1 and J usage is TRBJ2-2; D call uncertain. The ends were cut back, 0 bases at V and 2 bases at J, with 7 bases in the middle. The CDR3 spans 14 residues. Germline V lookup: CDR1 DFQATT, CDR2 SNEGSKA (reference sequence). The DNA of the CDR3 is TGCAGTGCTAGAGATTTCCCAAACACCGGGGAGCTGTTTTTT. Amino acid sequence: CSARDFPNTGELFF.

This clonotype was seen at least ten times. The chain joins TRBV7-9 to TRBJ2-2; tentatively, D is TRBD1 or TRBD2 (6 bases each). Germline-derived CDR1 and CDR2 are SEHNR and FQNEAQ (reference sequence). The CDR3 has 17 residues. The germline V and J ends were trimmed by 5 bases and 0 bases, with 16 bases remaining between them. The CDR3 region is CASSALGASANTGELFF. The CDR3 DNA follows: TGTGCCAGCAGCGCTTTGGGGGCTAGCGCGAACACCGGGGAGCTGTTTTTT.